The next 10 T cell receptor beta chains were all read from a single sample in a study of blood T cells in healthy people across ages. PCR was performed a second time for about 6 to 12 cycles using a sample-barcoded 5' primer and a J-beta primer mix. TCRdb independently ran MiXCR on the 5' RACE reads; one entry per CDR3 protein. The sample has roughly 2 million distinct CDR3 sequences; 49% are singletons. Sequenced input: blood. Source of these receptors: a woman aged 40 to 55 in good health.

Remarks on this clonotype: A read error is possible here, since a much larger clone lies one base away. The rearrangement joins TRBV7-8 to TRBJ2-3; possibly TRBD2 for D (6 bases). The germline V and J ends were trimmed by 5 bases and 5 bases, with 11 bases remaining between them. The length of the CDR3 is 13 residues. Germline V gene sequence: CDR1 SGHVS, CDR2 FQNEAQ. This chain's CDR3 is CASSQRRVDTQYF. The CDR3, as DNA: TGTGCCAGCAGCCAAAGGAGGGTAGATACGCAGTATTTT. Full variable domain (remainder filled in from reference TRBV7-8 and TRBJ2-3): GAGVSQSPRYKVAKRGQDVALRCDPISGHVSLFWYQQALGQGPEFLTYFQNEAQLDKSGLPSDRFFAERPEGSVSTLKIQRTQQEDSAVYLCASSQRRVDTQYFGPGTRLTVL.

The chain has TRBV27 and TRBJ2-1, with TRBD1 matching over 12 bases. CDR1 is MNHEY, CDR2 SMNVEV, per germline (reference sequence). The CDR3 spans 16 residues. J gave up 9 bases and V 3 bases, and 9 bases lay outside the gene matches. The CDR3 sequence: CASSFPGQGAPGEQFF. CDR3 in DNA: TGTGCCAGCAGTTTTCCGGGACAGGGGGCGCCGGGTGAGCAGTTCTTC.

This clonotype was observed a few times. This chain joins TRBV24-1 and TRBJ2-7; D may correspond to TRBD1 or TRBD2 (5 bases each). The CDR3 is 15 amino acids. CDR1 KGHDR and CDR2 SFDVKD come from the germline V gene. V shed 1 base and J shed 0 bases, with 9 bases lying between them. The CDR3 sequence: CATSDFNGASYEQYF. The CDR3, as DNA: TGTGCCACCAGTGATTTTAACGGGGCCTCCTACGAGCAGTACTTC.

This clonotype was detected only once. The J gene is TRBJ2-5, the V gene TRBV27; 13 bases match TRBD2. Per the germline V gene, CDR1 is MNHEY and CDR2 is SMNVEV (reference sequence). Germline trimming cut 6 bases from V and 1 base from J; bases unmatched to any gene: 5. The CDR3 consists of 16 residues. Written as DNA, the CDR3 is TGTGCCAGCAGACATCGGACTAGCGGGGGCCAAGAGACCCAGTACTTC. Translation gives CASRHRTSGGQETQYF.

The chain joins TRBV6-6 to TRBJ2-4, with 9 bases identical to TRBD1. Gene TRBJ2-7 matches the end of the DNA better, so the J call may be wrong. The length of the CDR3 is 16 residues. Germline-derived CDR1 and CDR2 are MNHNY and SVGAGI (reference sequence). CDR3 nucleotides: TGTGCCAGCAGTTACCCGGGACAGGGACCTCGACACGAGCAGTACTTC. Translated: CASSYPGQGPRHEQYF.

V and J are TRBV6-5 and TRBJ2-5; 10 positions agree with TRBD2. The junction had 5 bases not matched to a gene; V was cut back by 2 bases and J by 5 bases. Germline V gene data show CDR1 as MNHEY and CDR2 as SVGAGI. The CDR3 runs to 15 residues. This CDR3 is CASSYELAGLETQYF. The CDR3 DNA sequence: TGTGCCAGCAGTTACGAACTAGCGGGACTCGAGACCCAGTACTTC.

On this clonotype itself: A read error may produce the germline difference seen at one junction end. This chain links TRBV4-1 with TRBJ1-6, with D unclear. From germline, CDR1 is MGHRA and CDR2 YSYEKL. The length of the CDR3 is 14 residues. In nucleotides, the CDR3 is TGCGCCAGCAGCCAAGTGGGCACCAATTCACCCCCCCACTTT. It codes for CASSQVGTNSPPHF.

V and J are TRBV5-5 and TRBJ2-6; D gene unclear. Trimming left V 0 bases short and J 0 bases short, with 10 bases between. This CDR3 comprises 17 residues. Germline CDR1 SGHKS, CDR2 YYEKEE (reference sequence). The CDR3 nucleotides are TGTGCCAGCAGCTTGGGAGCCAGACACTCTGGGGCCAACGTCCTGACTTTC. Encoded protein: CASSLGARHSGANVLTF.

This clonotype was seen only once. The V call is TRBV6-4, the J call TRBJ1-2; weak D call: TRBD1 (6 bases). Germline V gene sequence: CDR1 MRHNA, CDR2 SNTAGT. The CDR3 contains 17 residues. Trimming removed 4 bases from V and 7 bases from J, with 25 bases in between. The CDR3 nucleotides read TGTGCCAGCAGTGGCCTAGGTCTTCTAAGGCAGGGGTGTGGCTACACCTTC. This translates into CASSGLGLLRQGCGYTF.

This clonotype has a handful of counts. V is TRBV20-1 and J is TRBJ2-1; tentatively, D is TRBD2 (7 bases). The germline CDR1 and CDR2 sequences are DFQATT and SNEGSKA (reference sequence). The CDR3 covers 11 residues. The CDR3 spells CTAGALNEQFF. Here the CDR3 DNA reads TGCACTGCGGGGGCCCTAAATGAGCAGTTCTTC.